The 25 T cell receptor beta chains below were found in one sample sequenced in a study of T cells in Graves' hyperthyroidism and ophthalmopathy. Regions amplified from RNA transcripts were the TCR beta CDR3 regions. During a first-round RT-PCR of the TCR CDR3, the HTBI primer set was used. TCRdb used MiXCR to reprocess the multiplex PCR reads, holding one entry per CDR3 protein. The sample lists some 720,000 distinct CDR3 sequences; 16% were seen once. Sequencing input: blood. Receptor source: a man between 18 and 35 years old with Graves' hyperthyroidism.

This chain links TRBV7-9 with TRBJ2-4, with no clear D. V lost 8 bases and J lost 0, with 11 bases in between. This CDR3 is 14 amino acids long. Germline V gives CDR1 SEHNR, CDR2 FQNEAQ (reference sequence). CDR3 bases: TGTGCCAGCGAGAACAGTCTAGCCAAAAACATTCAGTACTTC. It codes for CASENSLAKNIQYF.

This clonotype was seen ten or more times. This chain connects TRBV30 to TRBJ1-2, with 8 bases lining up with TRBD1. Germline CDR1 is GTSNPN and CDR2 is SVGIG (reference sequence). The V and J ends lost 4 bases and 5 bases, in that order; junction bases with no gene match: 6. This CDR3 spans 13 amino acids. The chain's CDR3 is CAWTRGLGYGYTF. The CDR3 coding sequence is TGTGCCTGGACCAGGGGGCTAGGGTATGGCTACACCTTC.

As concerns this clonotype: A much larger clone lies one base from this, so it may be a read error. The V call is TRBV2, the J call TRBJ2-1; D gene ambiguous. The CDR3 has 11 amino acids. CDR1 SNHLY and CDR2 FYNNEI come from the germline V gene. Trimming left V 1 base short and J 10 bases short, with 5 bases between. The DNA of the CDR3 is TGTGCCAGCAGTGAAGACCTCGAGCAGTTCTTC. It encodes CASSEDLEQFF.

The rearrangement joins TRBV2 to TRBJ2-1, with 10 bases aligning to TRBD1. Germline lookup yields CDR1 SNHLY and CDR2 FYNNEI. The CDR3 consists of 18 residues. The ends lost 7 bases at V and 0 bases at J; junction bases unmatched: 12. The CDR3 DNA follows: TGTGCCAGCACCTCGACAGGGGGCCGTTCGGGCTCCTACAATGAGCAGTTCTTC. Translation gives CASTSTGGRSGSYNEQFF. Full variable domain (remainder filled in from reference TRBV2 and TRBJ2-1): EPEVTQTPSHQVTQMGQEVILRCVPISNHLYFYWYRQILGQKVEFLVSFYNNEISEKSEIFDDQFSVERPDGSNFTLKIRSTKLEDSAMYFCASTSTGGRSGSYNEQFFGPGTRLTVL.

This chain uses TRBV7-9 with TRBJ1-5; possibly TRBD1 for D (5 bases). The CDR3 contains 15 residues. V was clipped by 5 bases and J by 2 bases, with 13 bases between them. Germline V gene sequence: CDR1 SEHNR, CDR2 FQNEAQ (reference sequence). In DNA form, the CDR3 reads TGTGCCAGCAGCGCATTCGGGGGTGGCAATCAGCCCCAGCATTTT. Translated, it gives CASSAFGGGNQPQHF.

This clonotype was detected ten times or more. The V call is TRBV12-3 or TRBV12-4, the J call TRBJ1-2, with D perhaps TRBD1 (6 bases). The CDR3 has 15 amino acids. V shed 6 bases and J shed 3 bases, with 17 bases lying between them. The CDR3, as DNA: TGTGCCAGCAGCCTGGGGAGGGAGGGGGACTATGGCTACACCTTC. Amino acids: CASSLGREGDYGYTF.

The table lists this clonotype with a count of one. The CDR3 here is CSAEHGQAHEQYF. CDR3 coding DNA: TGCAGTGCTGAGCATGGACAGGCTCACGAGCAGTACTTC. This chain uses TRBV20-1 with TRBJ2-7; TRBD1 matches 7 bases. The CDR3 is 13 residues long. The junction had 9 bases not matched to a gene; V was cut back by 5 bases and J by 5 bases. From germline, CDR1 is DFQATT and CDR2 SNEGSKA (reference sequence).

The CDR3 DNA is TGTGCCAGCAGTGAATACGGAGGGAAGGGAAGCGAGCAGTACTTC. It is translated as CASSEYGGKGSEQYF. The chain combines TRBV25-1 with TRBJ2-7, with D maybe TRBD2 (6 bases). CDR1 is MGHDK and CDR2 is SYGVNS in the germline V gene. The length of the CDR3 is 15 residues. V lost 0 bases to trimming and J lost 6 bases, with 15 bases between them.

The gene calls are TRBV5-8 and TRBJ1-1; D not certain. Germline V gene sequence: CDR1 SGHTS, CDR2 YDEGEE. V dropped 7 bases and J dropped 6 bases, with 10 bases sitting between them. The CDR3 is 11 residues long. CDR3 sequence (DNA): TGTGCCAGCGCTCGGGAGTCTGAAGCTTTCTTT. Encoded protein: CASARESEAFF.

In its sample, this clonotype was seen a few times. The rearrangement links TRBV7-3 to TRBJ1-1; tentatively, D is TRBD1 (5 bases). V lost 5 bases to trimming and J lost 11 bases, with 15 bases between them. The CDR3 is made up of 12 amino acids. Germline V lookup: CDR1 SGHTA, CDR2 FQGTGA. CDR3 loop: CASSPATVEAFF. CDR3 DNA: TGTGCCAGCAGCCCAGCGACAGTTGAGGCTTTCTTT.

Remarks on this clonotype: In this CDR3 the conserved last residue, phenylalanine or tryptophan, is missing, so a read error is likely. This rearrangement joins TRBV20-1 to TRBJ1-1, with no clear D. V lost 3 bases and J 4 bases, leaving 21 bases between the germline ends. Per the germline V gene, CDR1 is DFQATT and CDR2 is SNEGSKA (reference sequence). CDR3 length: 16 residues. The CDR3 region is CSASSHALGAFTEAFL. The CDR3 DNA sequence: TGCAGTGCTAGTAGTCACGCCCTAGGAGCCTTCACTGAAGCTTTCCTT.

The rearrangement joins TRBV19 to TRBJ1-1; no clear D. CDR1 LNHDA and CDR2 SQIVND come from the germline V gene (reference sequence). The CDR3 covers 18 residues. V lost 1 base and J 0 bases, leaving 18 bases between the germline ends. CDR3 DNA: TGTGCCAGTAGTATAGCGTGGCCCCTGAGGGCCTTGAACACTGAAGCTTTCTTT. Its protein is CASSIAWPLRALNTEAFF.

The V gene is TRBV5-4, the J gene TRBJ2-3, with D perhaps matching TRBD2 (5 bases). Between the trimmed V and J ends, which lost 4 bases and 1 base, there was a span of 13 bases. Germline V CDR1 and CDR2: SGHNT, YYREEE (reference sequence). The CDR3 is 15 amino acids. The DNA for the CDR3 is TGTGCCAGCAGCATAGGACTGGTCGGCACAGATACGCAGTATTTT. Translation gives CASSIGLVGTDTQYF.

The J gene is TRBJ2-5, the V gene TRBV28; 12 positions match TRBD2. The germline gives CDR1 MDHEN, CDR2 SYDVKM. This CDR3 is built from 15 residues. V trimming: 11 bases; J trimming: 5 bases; junction bases outside the gene matches: 12. The CDR3 nucleotides are TGTGCCGGGCGGGCGGCTAGCGGGAGGGAGGAGACCCAGTACTTC. Amino acid sequence: CAGRAASGREETQYF.

This chain links TRBV5-1 with TRBJ1-5; 10 bases line up with TRBD1. In germline, CDR1 is SGHRS, CDR2 YFSETQ. CDR3 size: 18 residues. Unmatched junction bases numbered 6, after V lost 0 bases and J lost 0 bases. CDR3 nucleotide sequence: TGCGCCAGCAGCTTGGCGGACAGGGGGTGGATTAGCAATCAGCCCCAGCATTTT. Protein product: CASSLADRGWISNQPQHF.

This clonotype showed up many times. The chain combines TRBV11-3 with TRBJ2-1; D is undetermined. The germline CDR1 and CDR2 sequences are SGHNT and YENEEA. The CDR3 has 15 amino acids. The V end was cut by 5 bases, the J end by 5 bases, with 16 bases between. The CDR3 DNA reads TGTGCCAGCAGCCCTCTCGAGCGACCAGACAATGAGCAGTTCTTC. Translating it yields CASSPLERPDNEQFF.

The genes are TRBV6-1 and TRBJ2-7; D is possibly TRBD1 (5 bases). Between the trimmed V and J ends, which lost 6 bases and 2 bases, there was a span of 14 bases. CDR3 length equals 14 residues. Germline CDR1 reads MNHNS; CDR2 reads SASEGT. CDR3 DNA sequence: TGTGCCAGCAGAAGGGCAGGGAAGGCCTACGAGCAGTACTTC. It translates to CASRRAGKAYEQYF.

The genes are TRBV7-2 and TRBJ2-1; perhaps TRBD2 as D (6 bases). CDR1 is SGHTA and CDR2 is FQGNSA in the germline V gene. CDR3 length: 15 residues. The ends were cut back, 2 bases at V and 4 bases at J, with 12 bases in the middle. The CDR3 region is CASSLQGSGYNEQFF. DNA of the CDR3: TGTGCCAGCAGCTTACAGGGTAGCGGATACAATGAGCAGTTCTTC.

A note on this clonotype: A much more abundant neighbour one base away suggests this may be a read error. The V and J genes are TRBV7-9 and TRBJ2-3; the D is unclear. Germline CDR1 and CDR2: SEHNR and FQNEAQ (reference sequence). The CDR3 length is 16 residues. CDR3 sequence: CASSPGLDLSTDAQYF. The DNA of the CDR3 is TGTGCCAGCAGCCCCGGCCTGGACCTTAGCACAGATGCGCAGTATTTT.

The sample holds a few counts of this clonotype. This chain uses TRBV20-1 with TRBJ2-1; 8 bases agree with TRBD2. The length of the CDR3 is 14 residues. V gave up 5 bases and J gave up 6 bases; unmatched junction bases: 9. Per the germline V gene, CDR1 is DFQATT and CDR2 is SNEGSKA (reference sequence). CDR3 protein: CSAEAGVIGNEQFF. The CDR3 region has the DNA TGCAGTGCTGAAGCGGGAGTTATAGGCAATGAGCAGTTCTTC.

This clonotype has a handful of counts. The rearrangement joins TRBV29-1 to TRBJ1-2; no reliable D call. Germline lookup yields CDR1 SQVTM and CDR2 ANQGSEA. There are 12 residues in the CDR3. Trimming took 4 bases from V and 7 from J, leaving 13 bases between them. The chain's CDR3 is CSVGDDIGGYTF. CDR3 nucleotide sequence: TGCAGCGTTGGAGACGACATCGGTGGCTACACCTTC.

V usage is TRBV20-1 and J usage is TRBJ1-2; 8 nucleotides match TRBD1. This CDR3 region has 15 residues. V dropped 5 bases and J dropped 4; count of bases not matched to a gene: 12. Looked up from germline, CDR1 is DFQATT and CDR2 is SNEGSKA (reference sequence). CDR3 protein: CSAQHRGESGYGYTF. The CDR3 nucleotides read TGCAGTGCTCAACACAGGGGGGAATCGGGCTATGGCTACACCTTC.

The V gene is TRBV10-3, the J gene TRBJ2-3; D remains unclear. CDR1 is ENHRY and CDR2 is SYGVKD in the germline V gene. This CDR3 has 15 residues. The V and J ends lost 0 bases and 0 bases respectively, with 7 bases between them. DNA of the CDR3: TGTGCCATCAGTGAGTCGACAACCAGCACAGATACGCAGTATTTT. Amino acids: CAISESTTSTDTQYF.

The rearrangement joins TRBV20-1 to TRBJ2-2; TRBD2 aligns across 11 bases. There are 17 residues in the CDR3. CDR1 and CDR2 (germline): DFQATT, SNEGSKA (reference sequence). The V gene end was trimmed by 6 bases and the J gene end by 5 bases; junction bases not matched to a gene: 14. The CDR3 bases are TGCAGTGCCAAAAGGACTAGCGGGTCCAGAGCTACCGGGGAGCTGTTTTTT. This encodes CSAKRTSGSRATGELFF.

The gene calls are TRBV19 and TRBJ2-1; D remains unclear. The ends were cut back, 1 base at V and 5 bases at J, with 6 bases in the middle. CDR3 length: 13 amino acids. The germline V gene has CDR1 LNHDA and CDR2 SQIVND (reference sequence). The CDR3 coding sequence is TGTGCCAGTAGTATAGCGATGAACAATGAGCAGTTCTTC. This encodes CASSIAMNNEQFF.